This T cell receptor (beta chain) stems from a study of T cells in Graves' hyperthyroidism and ophthalmopathy. V dropped 3 bases and J dropped 7; count of bases not matched to a gene: 7. The CDR3 extends over 15 amino acids. Germline CDR1 KGHSH, CDR2 LQKENI. TCR beta CDR3 region amplification was performed from RNA transcripts. A first-round RT-PCR of the TCR CDR3 used the HTBI primer set. From the multiplex PCR reads, TCRdb called clonotypes with MiXCR, one entry per CDR3 protein. The table lists some 400,000 distinct CDR3 sequences, about 20% of them singletons. This clonotype has a handful of counts.

The sequence came from a young woman with Graves' hyperthyroidism. The rearrangement joins TRBV18 to TRBJ1-1; TRBD1 aligns across 11 bases. The sequenced material came from blood. The CDR3 sequence is CASSPSGTGGIEAFF. In nucleotides, the CDR3 is TGTGCCAGCTCACCGTCCGGGACAGGGGGGATTGAAGCTTTCTTT.